This record looks at one T cell receptor (beta chain) sequence and its context. This sample is part of a study of T cells expressing NK-cell markers. Overall study context: Of eight sequenced donors, seven were HCMV-seropositive and one HCMV-seronegative.

The authors generated TCR beta cDNA through 5'RACE template switching with UMIs. From the 5' RACE reads, TCRdb lists one entry per CDR3 protein and no DNA. This specimen shows hundreds of thousands of distinct CDR3 sequences; the ten leading clones hold roughly 4.2%. This clonotype was sampled from a woman between 18 and 70 years old in good health. Sequencing was done on a sample of blood T cells: a sorted CD56 or NKG2C T cell subset, CD4+ or CD8+ T cells, or bulk PBMC T cells (not recorded which).

CDR3 sequence: CASAPVPTNEKLFF. The chain uses TRBV7-2 and TRBJ1-4; TCRdb names TRBD1, which stays unverified in the absence of DNA. The germline V gene has CDR1 SGHTA and CDR2 FQGNSA. The CDR3 length is 14 residues.